Presented here are 23 T cell receptor beta chains from one specimen sequenced in a study of PD-1 blockade in classical Hodgkin lymphoma. Relapse after autologous stem cell transplantation occurred in every patient, and brentuximab vedotin exposure varied. Assay: immunoSEQ multiplex PCR; the TCRdb copy retains only in-frame clones and omits some. The data contain under 70,000 clones, around 75% of them singletons. The sequenced sample was peripheral blood mononuclear cells (PBMCs), obtained before the second cycle of nivolumab. Receptors originate from a human donor with classical Hodgkin lymphoma.

The rearrangement joins TRBV27 to TRBJ2-3; a weak D match, TRBD2 (6 bases). The CDR3 sequence is 19 residues long. Germline assignment: CDR1 MNHEY and CDR2 SMNVEV (reference sequence). V lost 5 bases and J 0 bases, leaving 24 bases between the germline ends. The CDR3 DNA reads TGTGCCAGCAGTCCACTCCACCCGGCGGGGTTAGCTAGCACAGATACGCAGTATTTT. Translation gives CASSPLHPAGLASTDTQYF.

The gene calls are TRBV14 and TRBJ1-2; a possible D gene is TRBD1 (5 bases). Germline V lookup: CDR1 SGHDN, CDR2 FVKESK. Trimming took off 4 bases at V and 8 bases at J, with 17 bases between the two ends. The CDR3 extends over 14 amino acids. The CDR3 nucleotides read TGTGCCAGCAGCCCCCTGGGCGGTGGGGGGGGCTACACCTTC. It codes for CASSPLGGGGGYTF.

J is TRBJ1-4 and V is TRBV7-6; D is uncertain. The germline V and J ends were trimmed by 0 bases and 8 bases, with 10 bases remaining between them. This CDR3 has 14 amino acids. Germline loops: CDR1 SGHVS, CDR2 FNYEAQ. This CDR3 reads CASSLAPLGEKLFF. CDR3 DNA sequence: TGTGCCAGCAGCTTAGCGCCCTTGGGCGAAAAACTGTTTTTT.

The chain joins TRBV14 to TRBJ1-2; a weak D match, TRBD1 (6 bases). Germline CDR1 and CDR2: SGHDN and FVKESK. There are 13 residues in the CDR3. Trimming removed 4 bases at V and 2 bases at J, with 8 bases between. This CDR3 reads CASSRGANYGYTF. In DNA, the CDR3 is TGTGCCAGCAGCCGGGGGGCGAACTATGGCTACACCTTC.

The rearrangement uses TRBV11-3 and TRBJ1-2, with a possible D match to TRBD1 (5 bases). Germline loops: CDR1 SGHNT, CDR2 YENEEA. This CDR3 region has 13 residues. The V end lost 3 bases, the J end lost 6 bases, and 11 bases lay between the germline ends. The CDR3 region is CASSFPGLDGYTF. The CDR3 nucleotides are TGTGCCAGCAGCTTCCCAGGGCTGGATGGCTACACCTTC.

This chain connects TRBV5-1 to TRBJ2-2, with D unresolved. Germline V CDR1 and CDR2: SGHRS, YFSETQ. There are 14 residues in the CDR3. Trimming pared 1 base from V and 5 bases from J, leaving 9 bases between. Written as DNA, the CDR3 is TGCGCCAGCAGCTTGACAGAAAGGACCGGGGAGCTGTTTTTT. Translation: CASSLTERTGELFF.

This clone has only a few counts. CDR3 sequence (DNA): TGTGCCAGCAGCTTTCGCCCGACGAGTTATAGCAATCAGCCCCAGCATTTT. The encoded protein is CASSFRPTSYSNQPQHF. This sequence joins TRBV7-8 and TRBJ1-5; no definite D call. The CDR3 is 17 residues long. Trimming pared 3 bases from V and 0 bases from J, leaving 15 bases between. Germline lookup yields CDR1 SGHVS and CDR2 FQNEAQ.

Only one count was recorded for this clone. The chain combines TRBV5-4 with TRBJ2-1; D is possibly TRBD2 (6 bases). Germline-derived CDR1 and CDR2 are SGHNT and YYREEE (reference sequence). Deletions cut 2 bases from V and 9 bases from J, with 12 bases between. The CDR3 spans 13 residues. CDR3 sequence (DNA): TGTGCCAGCAGCTTATGGAGGGCGGGTGAGCAGTTCTTC. Its translation is CASSLWRAGEQFF.

The chain joins TRBV2 to TRBJ2-7; no reliable D call. Germline V lookup: CDR1 SNHLY, CDR2 FYNNEI. V shed 4 bases and J shed 0 bases, with 4 bases lying between them. This CDR3 has 12 residues. As DNA, the CDR3 is TGTGCCAGCAGTGCCACCTCCTACGAGCAGTACTTC. The encoded protein is CASSATSYEQYF.

This chain uses TRBV4-2 with TRBJ2-7, with 9 nucleotides matching TRBD2. V trimming: 1 base; J trimming: 2 bases; junction bases outside the gene matches: 3. This CDR3 is 15 amino acids long. Germline V gives CDR1 LGHNA, CDR2 YNFKEQ. The CDR3 DNA is TGTGCCAGCAGCCAAGGACTAGCGGTGACCTACGAGCAGTACTTC. Protein product: CASSQGLAVTYEQYF.

The rearrangement joins TRBV27 to TRBJ2-7; tentatively, D is TRBD2 (5 bases). The V gene lost 5 bases and the J gene lost 7 bases, with 18 bases spanning the gap. Germline V lookup: CDR1 MNHEY, CDR2 SMNVEV (reference sequence). This CDR3 comprises 14 residues. CDR3 in amino acids: CASSTYAGLGEQYF. The DNA of the CDR3 is TGTGCCAGCAGTACGTACGCGGGTTTGGGGGAGCAGTACTTC.

The chain joins TRBV29-1 to TRBJ1-2; no firm D call. This CDR3 is 13 amino acids long. V was trimmed by 7 bases and J by 2 bases, leaving 14 bases between them. In germline, CDR1 is SQVTM, CDR2 ANQGSEA. The CDR3 loop is CSAQRGPNYGYTF. The DNA of the CDR3 is TGCAGCGCCCAAAGAGGGCCCAACTATGGCTACACCTTC.

The V and J genes are TRBV5-1 and TRBJ2-7; tentatively, D is TRBD2 (6 bases). V was pared by 5 bases and J by 0 bases, with 21 bases between. CDR1 is SGHRS, CDR2 YFSETQ, per germline. CDR3 length: 17 amino acids. DNA of the CDR3: TGCGCCAGCAGTCCCCGGGAAAGGAGGGACGGCTCCTACGAGCAGTACTTC. This codes for CASSPRERRDGSYEQYF. Using reference TRBV5-1 and TRBJ2-7 for the parts outside the CDR3, the full variable domain is KAGVTQTPRYLIKTRGQQVTLSCSPISGHRSVSWYQQTPGQGLQFLFEYFSETQRNKGNFPGRFSGRQFSNSRSEMNVSTLELGDSALYLCASSPRERRDGSYEQYFGPGTRLTVT.

The J gene is TRBJ2-3, the V gene TRBV4-1; D ambiguous. The length of the CDR3 is 13 residues. Trimming removed 4 bases at V and 1 base at J, with 6 bases between. Germline CDR1 MGHRA, CDR2 YSYEKL. CDR3 nucleotide sequence: TGCGCCAGCAGCCTCCTAGGCACAGATACGCAGTATTTT. It codes for CASSLLGTDTQYF.

CDR3: CASSLLGQGFYEQYF. In nucleotides, the CDR3 is TGTGCCAGCAGCCTACTGGGACAGGGCTTCTACGAGCAGTACTTC. The V gene is TRBV21-1, the J gene TRBJ2-7; the table assigns TRBD1, which was not confirmed against the DNA. TRBV21-1 is deemed a pseudogene. CDR3 length: 15 residues.

This clone was observed once. The chain joins TRBV21-1 to TRBJ1-5. TRBV21-1 is a known pseudogene. The CDR3 runs to 15 residues. The CDR3: CASSRSLSLGQPQHF. CDR3 DNA sequence: TGTGCCAGCAGCCGCAGCTTAAGCCTCGGGCAGCCCCAGCATTTT.

The gene calls are TRBV4-1 and TRBJ1-4, with D possibly TRBD1 on 6 matching bases. CDR1 and CDR2 from the germline V gene are MGHRA and YSYEKL. The CDR3 totals 16 residues. Trimming cost V 1 base and J 2 bases, with 11 bases left between them. The DNA for the CDR3 is TGCGCCAGCAGCCAAGCCGGGGGGCGGACTAATGAAAAACTGTTTTTT. It encodes CASSQAGGRTNEKLFF.

The CDR3 sequence is CASSFTGGDGYTF. CDR3 coding DNA: TGTGCCAGCAGTTTTACAGGGGGCGATGGCTACACCTTC. The J gene is TRBJ1-2, the V gene TRBV28; 9 bases align to TRBD1. Germline-derived CDR1 and CDR2 are MDHEN and SYDVKM. V shed 3 bases and J 6 bases; nucleotides not matched to a gene: 2. This CDR3 is 13 amino acids long.

The chain combines TRBV9 with TRBJ2-2, with 9 bases lining up with TRBD1. CDR1 is SGDLS and CDR2 is YYNGEE in the germline V gene. The CDR3 sequence is 14 residues long. The V segment lost 3 bases and the J segment 10 bases; nucleotides outside the gene matches: 7. Here the CDR3 DNA reads TGTGCCAGCAGCGCGGGGGGACAGGGTGCGGAGCTGTTTTTT. It specifies CASSAGGQGAELFF.

The chain joins TRBV11-3 to TRBJ2-3, with a weak D call TRBD2 (5 bases). Trimming removed 7 bases from V and 0 bases from J, with 11 bases in between. CDR1 SGHNT and CDR2 YENEEA come from the germline V gene. The CDR3 sequence is 14 residues long. The CDR3 is CASKGGLSTDTQYF. As DNA, the CDR3 is TGTGCCAGCAAGGGCGGGTTAAGCACAGATACGCAGTATTTT.

The gene calls are TRBV18 and TRBJ2-7; D is uncertain. This CDR3 comprises 15 residues. Germline-derived CDR1 and CDR2 are KGHSH and LQKENI. V lost 6 bases to trimming and J lost 1 base, with 16 bases between them. The CDR3 loop is CASSLWPGRSYEQYF. The CDR3 region has the DNA TGTGCCAGCTCCCTGTGGCCCGGACGGTCCTACGAGCAGTACTTC.

This clone came up once. The rearrangement joins TRBV7-9 to TRBJ1-4; D unclear. V was clipped by 1 base and J by 0 bases, with 12 bases between them. Per germline, CDR1 SEHNR and CDR2 FQNEAQ (reference sequence). The CDR3 covers 17 residues. Here the CDR3 DNA reads TGTGCCAGCAGCTTAGGGCAGGCGTCATCAACTAATGAAAAACTGTTTTTT. This encodes CASSLGQASSTNEKLFF.

This clone was seen a single time. This chain links TRBV7-6 with TRBJ2-7; D perhaps matches TRBD1 (5 bases). The V end lost 1 base, the J end lost 2 bases, and 12 bases lay between the germline ends. This CDR3 is built from 15 residues. Looked up from germline, CDR1 is SGHVS and CDR2 is FNYEAQ. CDR3 DNA sequence: TGTGCCAGCAGCTTAGGTCAGGGTGTTACCTACGAGCAGTACTTC. This encodes CASSLGQGVTYEQYF.